This T cell receptor beta chain came from a study of blood T cell repertoires in COVID-19. Measured with immunoSEQ multiplex PCR; TCRdb has only the in-frame clones, and not every one. The table includes about 320,000 clones, roughly 89% detected once. The CDR3 covers 14 residues. The germline CDR1 and CDR2 sequences are KGHDR and SFDVKD. V was pared by 5 bases and J by 2 bases, with 8 bases between. The specimen was PBMCs or T cells enriched from blood (not recorded which). The clonotype originates from a man aged 55-75 years who had recovered from COVID-19. The chain joins TRBV24-1 to TRBJ2-2, with unresolved D. CDR3 region: CATSARLNTGELFF. As DNA, the CDR3 is TGTGCCACCAGTGCGCGGCTAAACACCGGGGAGCTGTTTTTT.